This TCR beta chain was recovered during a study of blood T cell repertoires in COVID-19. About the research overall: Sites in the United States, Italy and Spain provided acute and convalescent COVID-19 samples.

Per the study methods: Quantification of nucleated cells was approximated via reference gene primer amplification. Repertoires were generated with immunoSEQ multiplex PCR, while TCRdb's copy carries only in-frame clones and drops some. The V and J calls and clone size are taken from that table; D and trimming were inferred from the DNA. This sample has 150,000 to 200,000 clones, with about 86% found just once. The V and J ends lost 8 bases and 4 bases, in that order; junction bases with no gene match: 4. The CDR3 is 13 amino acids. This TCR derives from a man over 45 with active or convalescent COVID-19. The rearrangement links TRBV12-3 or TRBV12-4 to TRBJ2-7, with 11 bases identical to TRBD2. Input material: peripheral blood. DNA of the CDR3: TGTGCCAGCGGGACTAGCGGAGAATACGAGCAGTACTTC. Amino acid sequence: CASGTSGEYEQYF.